This T cell receptor (beta chain) was profiled in a study of Ad26.COV2.S vaccination and SARS-CoV-2 variants. Background on the study: A COV1001 Ad26.COV2.S trial-arm participant provided the sample. Study-wide findings and caveats: It was found that vaccine and placebo recipients had similar non-spike TCR breadth. In TCR breadth and depth analyses, total T cell responses may have been underestimated.

The method was immunoSEQ multiplex PCR; TCRdb's version includes in-frame clones alone and lacks a portion of them. The table records about 400,000 clones, approximately 89% of them present only once. Details on this clone: The antigen is unknown.

Treatment of the sample: 15 to 20 received Ad26.COV2.S at low or high dose, single or two shots; about 5 received placebo; per-sample allocation not given. Sampling occurred on day 63 after the first vaccine or placebo injection. Recruitment in Boston yielded a donor of adult age, 18-55 years. The receptor was derived from a person aged 18-60 years who received the Ad26.COV2.S COVID-19 vaccine or a placebo. The material sequenced was peripheral blood, taken in a trial of Ad26.COV2.S vaccine versus placebo.

This CDR3 is CASSPTGGETQYF. As DNA, the CDR3 is TGTGCCAGCAGCCCCACAGGGGGTGAGACCCAGTACTTC. The genes are TRBV11-2 and TRBJ2-5; TRBD1 matches 8 bases. The CDR3 is made up of 13 amino acids. CDR1 is SGHAT and CDR2 is FQNNGV in the germline V gene. The V segment lost 5 bases and the J segment 5 bases; nucleotides outside the gene matches: 4.